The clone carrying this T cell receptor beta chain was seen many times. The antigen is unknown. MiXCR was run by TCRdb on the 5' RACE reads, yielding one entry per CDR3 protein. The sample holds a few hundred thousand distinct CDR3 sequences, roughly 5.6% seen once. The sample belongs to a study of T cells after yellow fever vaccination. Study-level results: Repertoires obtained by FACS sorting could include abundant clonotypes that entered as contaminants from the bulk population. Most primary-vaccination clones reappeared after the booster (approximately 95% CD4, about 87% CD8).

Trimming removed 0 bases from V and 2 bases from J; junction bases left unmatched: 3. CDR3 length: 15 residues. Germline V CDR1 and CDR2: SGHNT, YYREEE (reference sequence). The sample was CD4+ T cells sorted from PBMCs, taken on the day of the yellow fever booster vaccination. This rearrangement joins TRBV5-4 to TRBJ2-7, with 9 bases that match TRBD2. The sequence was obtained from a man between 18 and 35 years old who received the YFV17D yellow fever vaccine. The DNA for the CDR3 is TGTGCCAGCAGCTTGGGGGCTAGCGGGGCCTACGAGCAGTACTTC. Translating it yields CASSLGASGAYEQYF.